The clone carrying this TCR beta chain occurred many times. Antigen specificity is unknown. Per the original methods: Individual samples carried between about 20,000 and 700,000 TCRs, with about 88,000 as the median. TCRdb re-called the RACE reads through MiXCR, storing one row per CDR3 protein. The V and J calls shown here were made by TCRdb, not taken from the authors' results. The data contain about 57,000 distinct CDR3 sequences, roughly a tenth of them singletons. Time point given: patch test 1, 2 weeks after DPC sensitization. Described treatment: therapeutic diphenylcyclopropenone sensitization with weekly scalp DPC. People who gave samples had alopecia, were 18 to 70 years old, and were suitable for DPC. The data originate from a study of human T cells and chemical hapten exposure. Overall study findings and caveats: Significantly more large CDR3 similarity clusters arose among expanded TCRs than among controls. With DPC sensitization, TCRs exceeding 1 in 1000 frequency showed no change.

This CDR3 region has 13 residues. Trimming removed 0 bases from V and 14 bases from J, with 16 bases in between. Looked up from germline, CDR1 is LGHNA and CDR2 is YSLEER. Sequences were derived from whole blood, sampled in connection with sensitization to the hapten diphenylcyclopropenone (DPC). The chain combines TRBV4-3 with TRBJ2-5; D is ambiguous. The TCR originated in a woman aged 40 to 49 with alopecia areata. Some clones in this sample may be carry-over from other donors' samples. The CDR3 bases are TGCGCCAGCAGCCAAGATGAATTTGAAGCTGTCTACTTC. Protein: CASSQDEFEAVYF.